This TCR beta chain was documented in a study of regulatory T cells in long-lasting Graves disease. This clonotype appeared many times. The CDR3 spans 14 residues. Looked up from germline, CDR1 is LNHDA and CDR2 is SQIVND (reference sequence). Trimming removed 4 bases from V and 4 bases from J; junction bases left unmatched: 6. Time point given: newly diagnosed GD, antithyroid drugs for less than 3 months. Preparation of the TCR library used RNA extracted from PBMCs. It was American Thyroid Association guidelines that determined Graves' disease diagnosis. In building TCR beta libraries, iRepertoire HTBI primers were used together with Arm-PCR of CDR3 regions. TCRdb ran MiXCR on the multiplex PCR reads and lists one entry per CDR3 protein. The table has under 450,000 distinct CDR3 sequences, over 9.5% seen once. Separately, the same data were catalogued under a study of T cells in Graves' hyperthyroidism and ophthalmopathy. Per that paper: Through a model of 13 V-J features, ophthalmopathy was separated from stable hyperthyroidism.

The clonotype comes from a woman aged 18 to 35 with Graves disease. The material was peripheral blood mononuclear cells (PBMCs), obtained at new diagnosis, from a patient treated with antithyroid drugs. The gene calls are TRBV19 and TRBJ1-2; 7 bases line up with TRBD1. CDR3 residues: CASSTNRGTYGYTF. As DNA, the CDR3 is TGTGCCAGTAGTACCAACAGGGGAACCTATGGCTACACCTTC.